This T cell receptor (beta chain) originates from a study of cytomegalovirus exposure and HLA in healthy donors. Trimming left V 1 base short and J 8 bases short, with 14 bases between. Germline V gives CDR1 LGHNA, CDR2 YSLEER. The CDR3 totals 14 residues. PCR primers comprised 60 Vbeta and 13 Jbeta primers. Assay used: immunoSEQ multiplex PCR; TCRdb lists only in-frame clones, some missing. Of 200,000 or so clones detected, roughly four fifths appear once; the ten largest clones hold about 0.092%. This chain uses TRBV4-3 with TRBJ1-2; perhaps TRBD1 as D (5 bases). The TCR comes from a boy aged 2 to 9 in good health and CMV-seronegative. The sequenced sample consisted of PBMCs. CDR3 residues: CASSQVRGIDGYTF. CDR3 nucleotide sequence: TGCGCCAGCAGCCAAGTTAGGGGAATCGACGGCTACACCTTC.